This record covers a single T cell receptor (beta chain). Its antigen is unidentified. This specimen belongs to a study of T-cell reconstitution after alpha-beta-depleted transplantation in children. The study, taken as a whole, reports: From surviving recipient T cells and thymic progenitors came the high day-60 TCRbeta diversity observed in some patients.

Construction of the TCRbeta library involved unique molecular identifiers. TCRdb recomputed calls from the PCR reads with MiXCR, one row per CDR3 protein. This table has more than 200,000 distinct CDR3 sequences, roughly a quarter appearing once. There are 12 residues in the CDR3. From germline, CDR1 is DFQATT and CDR2 SNEGSKA (reference sequence). Trimming took 1 base from V and 3 from J, leaving 7 bases between them. The chain joins TRBV20-1 to TRBJ2-7; a possible D gene is TRBD2 (6 bases). Source: PBMCs, taken before TCRalphabeta/CD19-depleted stem cell transplant. This clonotype was sampled from a girl aged 2-10 years with Fanconi anemia, due to receive a stem cell transplant. The DNA of the CDR3 is TGCAGTGCTAGAGGGACTATCTACGAGCAGTACTTC. Translation: CSARGTIYEQYF.